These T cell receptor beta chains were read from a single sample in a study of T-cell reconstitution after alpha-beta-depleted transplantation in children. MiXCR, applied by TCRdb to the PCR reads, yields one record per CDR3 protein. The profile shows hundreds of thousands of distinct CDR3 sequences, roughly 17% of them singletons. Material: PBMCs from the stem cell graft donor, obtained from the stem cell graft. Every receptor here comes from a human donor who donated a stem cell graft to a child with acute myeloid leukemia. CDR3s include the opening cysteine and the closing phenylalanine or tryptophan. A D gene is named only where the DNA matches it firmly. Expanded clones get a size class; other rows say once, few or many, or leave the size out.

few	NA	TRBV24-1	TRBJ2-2	TGTGCCACCAGTCGACAGGAGACCACCGGGGAGCTGTTTTTT	CATSRQETTGELFF
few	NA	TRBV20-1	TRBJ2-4	TGCAGTGGCAGGGGCGCGGCCGCGGGTGTTTTGGGAAACATTCAGTACTTC	CSGRGAAAGVLGNIQYF
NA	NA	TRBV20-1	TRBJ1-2	TGCAGTGCTACAGGGGACGCTAACTATGGCTACACCTTC	CSATGDANYGYTF
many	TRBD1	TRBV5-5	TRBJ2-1	TGTGCCAGCAGCCAAAAAGGACAGGGGGCGCAAATTGAGCAGTTCTTC	CASSQKGQGAQIEQFF
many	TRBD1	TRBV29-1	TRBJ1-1	TGCAGCGCCTCGAGACAGGGAGCTGAAGCTTTCTTT	CSASRQGAEAFF
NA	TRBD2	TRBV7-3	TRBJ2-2	TGTGCCAGCAGCTTAACGAGGGTAGCGGGGGGCACCGGGGAGCTGTTTTTT	CASSLTRVAGGTGELFF
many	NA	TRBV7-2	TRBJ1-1	TGTGCCAGCAGCTATGACACACTGAGGAGCACTGAAGCTTTCTTT	CASSYDTLRSTEAFF
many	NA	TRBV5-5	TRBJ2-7	TGTGCCAGCAGCTTGGCGCCGGCCGCGGGCTACGAGCAGTACTTC	CASSLAPAAGYEQYF
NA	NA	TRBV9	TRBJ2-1	TGTGCCAGCAGCGTAGGGGACGGACTGCTTAGTGAGCAGTTCTTC	CASSVGDGLLSEQFF
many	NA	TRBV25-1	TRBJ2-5	TGTGCCAGCAGTGTCTCGGGGGGCGAAGAGACCCAGTACTTC	CASSVSGGEETQYF
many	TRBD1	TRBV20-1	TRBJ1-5	TGCAGTGCGCCGATGTTTGTGGGACAGGGTAGGAATCAGCCCCAGCATTTT	CSAPMFVGQGRNQPQHF
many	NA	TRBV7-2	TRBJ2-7	TGTGCCAGCAGCCTAGACTTTCACGAGCAGTACTTC	CASSLDFHEQYF
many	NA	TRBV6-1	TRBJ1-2	TGTGCCAGTCAAGCGTACCAGGGGAAGGGCTACACCTTC	CASQAYQGKGYTF
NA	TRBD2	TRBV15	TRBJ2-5	TGTGCCACCAGCAAACTAAGCGGGGGGACCCAAGAGACCCAGTACTTC	CATSKLSGGTQETQYF
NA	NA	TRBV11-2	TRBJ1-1	TGTGCCAGCAGCCCCCCACCCCAGGGGATGAACACTGAAGCTTTCTTT	CASSPPPQGMNTEAFF
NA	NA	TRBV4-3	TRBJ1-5	TGCGCCAGCAGCCAAGATCGGGGGGGCGCTCAGCCCCAGCATTTT	CASSQDRGGAQPQHF
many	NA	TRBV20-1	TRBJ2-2	TGCAGTGCTAGAGATCTGGGCGGGGCGACGAACACCGGGGAGCTGTTTTTT	CSARDLGGATNTGELFF
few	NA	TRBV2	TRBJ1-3	TGTCACACCCAGGCAGGGGATGGAAACACCATATATTTT	CHTQAGDGNTIYF
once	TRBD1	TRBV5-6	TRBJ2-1	TGTGCCAGCAGCCTTAACAGGGGGCACTACAATGAGCAGTTCTTC	CASSLNRGHYNEQFF
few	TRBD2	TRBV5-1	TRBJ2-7	TGCGCCAGCAGCGTCGAGCGGGGCGGGACTGGCTACGAGCAGTACTTC	CASSVERGGTGYEQYF
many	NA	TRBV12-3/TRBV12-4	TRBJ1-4	TGTGCCAGCAGTTCGCAAGCGGGGGCTGAAAAACTGTTTTTT	CASSSQAGAEKLFF
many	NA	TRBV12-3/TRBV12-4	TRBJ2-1	TGTGCCAGCAGTCCTCCCGGGACGGTGAATAATGAGCAGTTCTTC	CASSPPGTVNNEQFF
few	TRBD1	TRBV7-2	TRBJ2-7	TGTGCCAGCAGCTCCCAGGGACAGGTCGTAGAGCAGTACTTC	CASSSQGQVVEQYF
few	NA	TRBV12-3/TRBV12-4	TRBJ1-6	TGTGCCAGCAGTTTAAATACACTCAATTCACCCCTCCACTTT	CASSLNTLNSPLHF
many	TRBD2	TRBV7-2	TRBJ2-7	TGTGCCAGCAGCTCCCAGCGGGGGCCCCTCCTCTCTCACGAGCAGTACTTC	CASSSQRGPLLSHEQYF
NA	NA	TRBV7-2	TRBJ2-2	TGTGCCAGCAGCTTATGGACTCTAGGGGACACCGGGGAGCTGTTTTTT	CASSLWTLGDTGELFF
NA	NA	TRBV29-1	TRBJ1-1	TGCAGCGTTGAAGGTGGACTCTCGGAAGCTTTCTTT	CSVEGGLSEAFF
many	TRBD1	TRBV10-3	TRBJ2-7	TGTGCCATCAGTGGACAGGGGATCGAGCAGTACTTC	CAISGQGIEQYF
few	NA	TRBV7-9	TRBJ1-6	TGTGCCAGCAGCTCCGGGAACAGGGTAGCTAATTCACCCCTCCACTTT	CASSSGNRVANSPLHF
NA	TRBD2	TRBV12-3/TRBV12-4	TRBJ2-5	TGTGCCAGCAGCCGCCTAGCGGGGATAGGGACCCAGTACTTC	CASSRLAGIGTQYF
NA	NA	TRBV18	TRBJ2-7	TGTGCCAGCTCACCATCCGAGGTCTACTACGAGCAGTACTTC	CASSPSEVYYEQYF
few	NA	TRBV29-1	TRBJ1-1	TGCAGCGTTGGGTCGCTGGGGGCCACTGAAGCTTTCTTT	CSVGSLGATEAFF
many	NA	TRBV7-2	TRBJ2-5	TGTGCCAGCAGCTTAGCGGGGGCGCGGGAGACCCAGTACTTC	CASSLAGARETQYF
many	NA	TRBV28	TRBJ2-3	TGTGCCAGCAGTTTTGATTGGATTGCGCAGTATTTT	CASSFDWIAQYF
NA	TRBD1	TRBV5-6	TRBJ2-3	TGTGCCAGCAGCTTTCGACAGGGCTCAGGCACAGATACGCTGTATTTT	CASSFRQGSGTDTLYF
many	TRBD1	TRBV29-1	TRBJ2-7	TGCAGCGTTCCTCCCGGGACAGGGACTAATCGTTACGAGCAGTACTTC	CSVPPGTGTNRYEQYF
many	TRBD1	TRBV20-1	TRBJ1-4	TGCAGTGCGTCGACAGGGGGTTATGAAAAACTGTTTTTT	CSASTGGYEKLFF
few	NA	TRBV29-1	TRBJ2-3	TGCAGCGCGGGGAGTCGGACAGATACGCAGTATTTT	CSAGSRTDTQYF
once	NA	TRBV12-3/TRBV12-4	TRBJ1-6	TGTGCCAGCAGTCCTCTAGGATCGCTCTCACCCCTCCACTTT	CASSPLGSLSPLHF
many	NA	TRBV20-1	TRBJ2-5	TGCAGTGCTAGAGTTTCCTCCTACTTACAAGAGACCCAGTACTTC	CSARVSSYLQETQYF
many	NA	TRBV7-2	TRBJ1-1	TGTGCCAGCAGCTTATTACGGTTGAACACTGAAGCTTTCTTT	CASSLLRLNTEAFF
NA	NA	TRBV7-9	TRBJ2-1	TGTGCCAGCAGCTTAAGTTCCCCCGAGTTCTTC	CASSLSSPEFF
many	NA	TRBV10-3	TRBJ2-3	TGTGCCATCAGTGAGCCCCGGGCGAGCGGCACAGATACGCAGTATTTT	CAISEPRASGTDTQYF
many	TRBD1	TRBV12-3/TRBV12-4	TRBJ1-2	TGTGCCAGCAGTGCCCGGGGGGGGACAGGACATGGCTACACCTTC	CASSARGGTGHGYTF
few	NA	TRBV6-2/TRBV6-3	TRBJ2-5	TGTGCCAGCAGTTCCATAGGTTCTCTAAAAGAGACCCAGTACTTC	CASSSIGSLKETQYF
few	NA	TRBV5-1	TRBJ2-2	TGCGCCAGCAGCCCTATTACCTCGAACACCGGGGAGCTGTTTTTT	CASSPITSNTGELFF
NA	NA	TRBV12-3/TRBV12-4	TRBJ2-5	TGTGCCAGCAGTCCGCCGGGGAAGGGGAACGTTAAAGGGGAGACCCAGTACTTC	CASSPPGKGNVKGETQYF
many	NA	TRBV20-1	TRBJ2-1	TGCAGTGCTAGAGATGACAAGAGGGATGAGCAGTTCTTC	CSARDDKRDEQFF
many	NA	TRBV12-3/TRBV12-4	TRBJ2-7	TGTGCCAGCAGTTTGCCCCTCCGGGGTTCGGAAGAGCAGTACTTC	CASSLPLRGSEEQYF
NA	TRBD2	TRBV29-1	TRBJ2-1	TGCAGCGTTGAATCCGTCGCGGGACTAGCGGTTTACAATGAGCAGTTCTTC	CSVESVAGLAVYNEQFF
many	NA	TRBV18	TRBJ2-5	TGTGCCAGCTCACCCACTCAAGAGACCCAGTACTTC	CASSPTQETQYF
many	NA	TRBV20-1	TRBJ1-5	TGCAGTGCTGGAACAGGGACTCAGCCCCAGCATTTT	CSAGTGTQPQHF
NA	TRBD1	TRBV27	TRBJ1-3	TGTGCCAGCAGTTTATCCGGGGACAGTGGAAACACCATATATTTT	CASSLSGDSGNTIYF
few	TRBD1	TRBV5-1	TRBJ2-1	TGCGCCAGCAGCTTGCGGGACAGCGGCACCGATGAGCAGTTCTTC	CASSLRDSGTDEQFF
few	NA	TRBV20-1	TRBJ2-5	TGCAGTGCTCGCGTGGGGGGACAAAGGGAGACCCAGTACTTC	CSARVGGQRETQYF
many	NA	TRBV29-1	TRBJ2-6	TGCAGCGTTTCAAAAGGACGGCACAACTCTGGGGCCAACGTCCTGACTTTC	CSVSKGRHNSGANVLTF
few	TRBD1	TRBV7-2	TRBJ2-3	TGTGCCAGCACTATACAGGGGGCAACAGATACGCAGTATTTT	CASTIQGATDTQYF
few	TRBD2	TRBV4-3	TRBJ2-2	TGCGCCAGCAGCCAGGGACTAGCGGGGGGAACCGGGGAGCTGTTTTTT	CASSQGLAGGTGELFF
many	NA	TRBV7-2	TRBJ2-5	TGTGCCAGCAGCTTAGTGGGGGGACCTCAAGAGACCCAGTACTTC	CASSLVGGPQETQYF
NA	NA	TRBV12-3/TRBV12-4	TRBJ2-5	TGTGCCAGCAGTTTCCGACGGGCAAAGACCCAGTACTTC	CASSFRRAKTQYF